This is a list of T cell receptor beta chains from one sample in a study of cytomegalovirus exposure and HLA in healthy donors. Sequencing used immunoSEQ multiplex PCR; TCRdb keeps in-frame clones, though not all of them. The sample records 160,000 or so clones, around 78% being singletons. The sequenced sample consisted of PBMCs. Receptor source: a man aged 40-49 years in good health and CMV-seronegative. CDR3s include the opening cysteine and the closing phenylalanine or tryptophan. The D gene is left open where the match is weak. The size field is filled for only some rows; it gives once, few, many or a size class.

V gene	J gene	D gene	clone size	CDR3 length	CDR3 protein	CDR3 DNA
TRBV6-1	TRBJ1-4	.	few	14	CASSSRGGGEKLFF	TGTGCCAGCAGCTCCCGCGGGGGCGGTGAAAAACTGTTTTTT
TRBV4-1	TRBJ2-2	TRBD2	once	18	CASRAPLSGRAQTGELFF	TGCGCCAGCAGGGCACCCCTAAGCGGGAGGGCCCAAACCGGGGAGCTGTTTTTT
TRBV7-3	TRBJ1-1	TRBD1	.	15	CASSKQTGGGTEAFF	TGTGCCAGCAGCAAACAGACAGGGGGTGGAACTGAAGCTTTCTTT
TRBV30	TRBJ2-2	TRBD1	few	14	CAWNLDRGHGELFF	TGTGCCTGGAATCTCGACAGGGGCCACGGGGAGCTGTTTTTT
TRBV4-1	TRBJ1-4	TRBD1	.	15	CASSQPGQAYEKLFF	TGCGCCAGCAGCCAACCGGGACAGGCATATGAAAAACTGTTTTTT
TRBV28	TRBJ1-6	.	.	15	CASMRTGTKNSPLHF	TGTGCCAGCATGAGAACAGGGACGAAGAATTCACCCCTCCACTTT
TRBV18	TRBJ2-7	.	.	13	CASSPVTDYEQYF	TGTGCCAGCTCACCAGTGACAGACTACGAGCAGTACTTC
TRBV28	TRBJ2-3	.	.	15	CACTRASAITDTQYF	TGTGCCTGTACCCGGGCTAGCGCCATCACAGATACGCAGTATTTT
TRBV9	TRBJ2-1	TRBD1	once	17	CASSVRQGGVTYNEQFF	TGTGCCAGCAGCGTTCGACAGGGGGGGGTGACCTACAATGAGCAGTTCTTC
TRBV10-3	TRBJ1-3	TRBD1	.	15	CAISPGQGGGNTIYF	TGTGCCATCAGCCCGGGACAGGGAGGTGGAAACACCATATATTTT
TRBV5-1	TRBJ2-1	.	.	16	CASSPASGGGYNEQFF	TGCGCCAGCAGCCCAGCTAGCGGAGGGGGCTACAATGAGCAGTTCTTC
TRBV19	TRBJ2-1	TRBD2	.	17	CASSKSPGLAGGNEQFF	TGTGCCAGTAGTAAAAGCCCGGGACTAGCGGGAGGAAATGAGCAGTTCTTC
TRBV28	TRBJ1-5	.	.	15	CASSLRQGPGQPQHF	TGTGCCAGCAGTTTACGGCAGGGTCCAGGGCAGCCCCAGCATTTT
TRBV18	TRBJ1-5	.	.	14	CASSADSINQPQHF	TGTGCCAGCTCAGCCGACAGTATCAATCAGCCCCAGCATTTT
TRBV27	TRBJ2-7	TRBD1	.	14	CASSRGQGRREQYF	TGTGCCAGCAGTAGGGGACAGGGTAGACGCGAGCAGTACTTC
TRBV6-1	TRBJ2-1	TRBD2	.	15	CASSDRGESNNEQFF	TGTGCCAGCAGTGATCGGGGGGAGTCGAACAATGAGCAGTTCTTC
TRBV6-1	TRBJ2-7	.	few	12	CASSSAGAEQYF	TGTGCCAGCAGTTCCGCAGGGGCCGAGCAGTACTTC
TRBV19	TRBJ2-2	.	.	15	CATESRGRGTGELFF	TGTGCCACCGAGAGCAGGGGCCGGGGCACCGGGGAGCTGTTTTTT
TRBV9	TRBJ1-1	TRBD1	.	15	CASGTGATWNTEAFF	TGTGCCAGCGGCACAGGGGCGACTTGGAACACTGAAGCTTTCTTT
TRBV5-5	TRBJ2-2	TRBD1	.	13	CASSTGGGGELFF	TGTGCCAGCAGTACAGGGGGCGGAGGGGAGCTGTTTTTT
TRBV19	TRBJ2-1	TRBD2	.	15	CASRKGLAGGNEQFF	TGTGCCAGTAGAAAAGGACTAGCGGGAGGCAATGAGCAGTTCTTC
TRBV11-2	TRBJ2-7	TRBD1	once	14	CASSLGDSSYEQYF	TGTGCCAGCAGCTTAGGGGACAGCTCCTACGAGCAGTACTTC
TRBV6-5	TRBJ2-2	TRBD2	.	15	CASSLSGRPTGELFF	TGTGCCAGCAGTTTGAGCGGGAGGCCCACCGGGGAGCTGTTTTTT
TRBV4-2	TRBJ2-3	TRBD2	.	15	CASSRPTSGITTQYF	TGTGCCAGCAGCCGCCCGACTAGCGGGATAACTACGCAGTATTTT
TRBV29-1	TRBJ2-2	.	.	12	CSALAVPGELFF	TGCAGCGCCTTAGCGGTTCCCGGGGAGCTGTTTTTT
TRBV19	TRBJ1-4	.	.	13	CASSISRGEKLFF	TGTGCCAGTAGTATAAGCAGGGGCGAAAAACTGTTTTTT
TRBV4-2	TRBJ2-3	.	.	16	CASSQATARGTDTQYF	TGTGCCAGCAGCCAGGCCACGGCGCGGGGCACAGATACGCAGTATTTT
TRBV5-6	TRBJ1-6	.	.	14	CASSFVGENSPLHF	TGTGCCAGCAGCTTTGTCGGGGAGAATTCACCCCTCCACTTT
TRBV7-3	TRBJ2-7	.	few	14	CASSLPGSPYEQYF	TGTGCCAGCAGCTTACCCGGGTCCCCCTACGAGCAGTACTTC
TRBV29-1	TRBJ1-1	.	.	14	CSVDGLAFNTEAFF	TGCAGCGTGGATGGACTAGCGTTCAACACTGAAGCTTTCTTT
TRBV15	TRBJ1-1	TRBD1	.	14	CATGPGQLNTEAFF	TGTGCCACAGGACCGGGACAGCTAAACACTGAAGCTTTCTTT
TRBV5-1	TRBJ1-1	TRBD1	.	13	CATTTGSGTEAFF	TGCGCCACCACGACAGGGTCTGGGACTGAAGCTTTCTTT
TRBV29-1	TRBJ1-4	.	few	14	CSATTQTGGEKLFF	TGCAGCGCCACAACACAGACAGGAGGAGAAAAACTGTTTTTT
TRBV5-1	TRBJ1-5	TRBD1	.	17	CASSLEGDRGFHQPQHF	TGCGCCAGCAGCTTGGAAGGTGACAGGGGTTTCCATCAGCCCCAGCATTTT
TRBV27	TRBJ1-4	TRBD1	.	14	CASSKRTGEEKLFF	TGTGCCAGCAGTAAACGGACAGGGGAGGAAAAACTGTTTTTT
TRBV6-6	TRBJ2-2	TRBD1	.	15	CASRERQGSTGELFF	TGTGCCAGCAGGGAAAGACAGGGGAGCACCGGGGAGCTGTTTTTT
TRBV6-5	TRBJ2-5	TRBD2	.	15	CASSQPGGAVREQYF	TGTGCCAGCAGCCAACCGGGGGGAGCTGTGAGAGAGCAGTACTTC
TRBV11-3	TRBJ2-5	TRBD2	once	14	CASSLGSGGETQYF	TGTGCCAGCAGCTTAGGAAGCGGGGGTGAGACCCAGTACTTC
TRBV5-6	TRBJ1-5	.	.	15	CASSLGHTLNQPQHF	TGTGCCAGCAGCTTGGGCCACACCTTAAATCAGCCCCAGCATTTT
TRBV19	TRBJ1-1	.	.	16	CASSIVAGPGTTEAFF	TGTGCCAGTAGTATAGTTGCGGGGCCTGGGACGACTGAAGCTTTCTTT
TRBV6-1	TRBJ2-3	.	.	12	CASNPGTDTQYF	TGTGCCAGCAACCCAGGGACTGATACGCAGTATTTT
TRBV6-4	TRBJ2-1	TRBD1	.	15	CASSLTGESPNEQFF	TGTGCCAGCAGTCTGACAGGGGAAAGTCCCAATGAGCAGTTCTTC
TRBV7-8	TRBJ2-6	.	.	13	CASSFTGIPVLTF	TGTGCCAGCAGCTTTACCGGTATTCCTGTCCTGACTTTC
TRBV6-5	TRBJ1-1	TRBD1	.	14	CASSPLQGATEAFF	TGTGCCAGCAGCCCCCTCCAGGGGGCCACTGAAGCTTTCTTT
TRBV7-8	TRBJ1-4	.	few	13	CASAGTLNEKLFF	TGTGCCAGTGCCGGGACTCTGAATGAAAAACTGTTTTTT
TRBV5-6	TRBJ2-2	TRBD1	once	16	CASSPPQGAVTGELFF	TGTGCCAGCAGCCCACCCCAGGGGGCGGTCACCGGGGAGCTGTTTTTT
TRBV10-1	TRBJ2-3	.	.	14	CASSEAGSRDTQYF	TGCGCCAGCAGTGAGGCAGGGTCTAGGGATACGCAGTATTTT
TRBV29-1	TRBJ1-1	.	.	10	CSVRNTEAFF	TGCAGCGTGAGGAACACTGAAGCTTTCTTT
TRBV2	TRBJ1-5	.	.	14	CASSDTSSNQPQHF	TGTGCCAGCAGTGATACCAGTAGCAATCAGCCCCAGCATTTT
TRBV6-6	TRBJ2-1	.	.	15	CASSLSGSSYNEQFF	TGTGCCAGCAGCCTGTCTGGGAGCTCCTACAATGAGCAGTTCTTC
TRBV7-2	TRBJ1-5	.	.	14	CASSTDRSNQPQHF	TGTGCCAGCAGCACCGACAGGAGCAATCAGCCCCAGCATTTT
TRBV5-1	TRBJ2-7	TRBD1	.	13	CASGWDRTYEQYF	TGCGCCAGCGGTTGGGACAGGACCTACGAGCAGTACTTC
TRBV7-2	TRBJ2-7	.	.	13	CASSLALLAEQYF	TGTGCCAGCAGCTTAGCGTTACTAGCCGAGCAGTACTTC
TRBV5-1	TRBJ1-1	.	.	14	CASSLDRGGTEAFF	TGCGCCAGCAGCTTGGATAGGGGCGGCACTGAAGCTTTCTTT
TRBV6-1	TRBJ2-4	TRBD1	.	16	CASSDTGEWAKNIQYF	TGTGCCAGCAGTGATACAGGGGAGTGGGCCAAAAACATTCAGTACTTC
TRBV29-1	TRBJ1-2	TRBD1	once	13	CSARDRGGYGYTF	TGCAGCGCTCGGGACAGGGGGGGATATGGCTACACCTTC
TRBV14	TRBJ1-1	TRBD1	.	14	CASSHRQGAGEAFF	TGTGCCAGCAGCCACAGACAGGGGGCCGGTGAAGCTTTCTTT
TRBV28	TRBJ2-3	TRBD2	.	14	CASTSSGSPDTQYF	TGTGCCAGCACCTCTAGCGGGAGCCCAGATACGCAGTATTTT
TRBV4-2	TRBJ2-2	.	.	13	CASSQDDRSELFF	TGTGCCAGCAGCCAAGATGACCGGAGTGAGCTGTTTTTT